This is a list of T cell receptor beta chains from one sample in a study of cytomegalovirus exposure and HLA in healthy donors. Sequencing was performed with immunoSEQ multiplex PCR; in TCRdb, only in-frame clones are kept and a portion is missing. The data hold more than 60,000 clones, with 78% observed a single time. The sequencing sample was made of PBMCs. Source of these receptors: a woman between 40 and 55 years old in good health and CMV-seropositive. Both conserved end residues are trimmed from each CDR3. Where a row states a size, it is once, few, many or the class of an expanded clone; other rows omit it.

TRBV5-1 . ASSWDTSSYEQY
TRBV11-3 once ASSLPSEGEQF
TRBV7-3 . ASSLILAGVNEQF
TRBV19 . ASSIGVTVMNTEAF
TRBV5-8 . ASSIGTSGYNEQF
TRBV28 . ASSLWGQASDYEQY
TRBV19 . ASSRQGFGELF
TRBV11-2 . ASSRQLDTDTQY
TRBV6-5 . ATGSSGNTIY
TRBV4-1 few ASSQERGLGYEQY
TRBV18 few ASSPKAPGQGASNEQF
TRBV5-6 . ASVRGSEQF
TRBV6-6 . ASSYGRGGYNEQF
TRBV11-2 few ASRGRGDSYGYT
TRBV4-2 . ASSLGTDQETQY
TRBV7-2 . ASSSGQVPAYEQY
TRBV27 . ASSRRQLMANTEAF
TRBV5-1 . ASSLVPGGMNTEAF
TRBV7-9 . ASSLAQGVSYEQY
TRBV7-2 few ASSPPGLTSTDTQY
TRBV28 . ASSLQGAVTSYEQY
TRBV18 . ASSPDGGETQY
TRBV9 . ASSVEGGTDTQY
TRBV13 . ASSRTRTEAF
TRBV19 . ASSMGQNSYNEQF
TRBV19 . ASSIGGEAGNEKLF
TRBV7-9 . ASTRDRENYGYT
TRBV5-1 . ASSYLTETDTQY
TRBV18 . ASSRDTGELF
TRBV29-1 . SVALGGRGLRKWTEAF
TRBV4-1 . ASSPARQGVNTDTQY
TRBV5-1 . ASSLAPGNGYT
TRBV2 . ASSETGDSYEQY
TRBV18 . ASSPTAQGTNTEAF
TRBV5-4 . ASSPPIAGGLLETQY
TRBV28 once ASSSVTGQDTYEQY
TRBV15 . ATSRAQVGGTEAF
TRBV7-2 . ASSLVGGQQNQPQH
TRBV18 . ASSPMDRGLNSPLH
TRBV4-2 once ASSQGLAGFDGELF
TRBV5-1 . ASELAGLGETQY
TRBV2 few ASSEAPWRGSSYNEQF
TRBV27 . ASSWDRGEKLF
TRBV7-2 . ASRPDSLGANVLT
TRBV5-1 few ASNLAGTVEEKLF
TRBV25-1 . ASRGSGGGPQF
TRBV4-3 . ASSQRTNQPQH
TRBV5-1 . ASSLRPRPQH
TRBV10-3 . AISDGRGPQPQH
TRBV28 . ASSSGGRVRAKNIQY
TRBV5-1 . ASSLEGDGYT
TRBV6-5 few ASTPARASGNTIY
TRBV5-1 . ASSEPRDRSAGELF
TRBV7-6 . ASSLGAGGTYNEQF
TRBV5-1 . ASSASEETQY